In its sample, the clone carrying this T cell receptor (beta chain) was seen a few times. Its target is not known. V was shortened by 7 bases and J by 5 bases, with 12 bases between the two germline ends. The CDR3 totals 13 residues. CDR1 WSHSY and CDR2 SAAADI come from the germline V gene. This entry is derived from a study of cytomegalovirus exposure and HLA in healthy donors. Study in general: In a later analysis, the 120 or so validation repertoires were reported to have used the same platform as the roughly 730 first-cohort repertoires.

This table comes from immunoSEQ multiplex PCR, and its TCRdb copy is limited to in-frame clones, with some not included. The sample lists about 160,000 clones; 85% were seen once. The roughly 120-subject validation cohort, separate from the approximately 630-subject first cohort, included the donors. Study-level results: Researchers catalogued approximately 170 TCR beta chains as cytomegalovirus-associated. The TCR clusters that emerged in the first cohort tended, a later analysis found, to co-occur in the 120 or so validation repertoires.

The chain couples TRBV10-2 to TRBJ1-5, with no clear D. This clonotype originated in a man in his thirties or forties in good health and CMV-seropositive. Specimen: PBMCs. For the CDR3, the DNA is TGCGCCAGCACCCCGCAGGTTGATCAGCCCCAGCATTTT. Residues: CASTPQVDQPQHF.